This T cell receptor beta chain derives from a study of molecular identifiers for immune sequencing clone quantification. Study results and caveats: Under 1% of molecules in naive cells, but over 98% of effector molecules, belonged to clones above 20 RNA copies. A shared barcode on identical TCR molecules could lead to underestimated sizes for highly expanded clones. Jurkat TCR RNA that was spiked in from one cell was reportedly detectable among around 1 million naive cells.

Naive CD8 T cell sorting was performed on the CD8+CD4-CCR7+CD45RA+ phenotype. One entry per CDR3 protein results from TCRdb running MiXCR on the PCR reads. The sample carries a few hundred thousand distinct CDR3 sequences, over 20% recorded once. Points on this clonotype: No antigen is known for it.

The germline V gene encodes CDR1 MGHDK and CDR2 SYGVNS. V was cut by 3 bases and J by 6 bases, with 11 bases left in between. This CDR3 is 14 amino acids long. V is TRBV25-1 and J is TRBJ1-4, with D maybe TRBD1 (5 bases). The clonotype originates from a human donor in good health. Some libraries in this study had Jurkat cell RNA spiked in. Sequencing was done on a sample of naive CD8+ T cells from blood, with Jurkat cell RNA spiked in. Specified subset: FACS-sorted CD8+CD4-CCR7+CD45RA+ naive T cells. The CDR3 bases are TGTGCCAGCAGTGATAGGCAGGGTCATGAAAAACTGTTTTTT. Amino acids: CASSDRQGHEKLFF.